The next 27 T cell receptor beta chains were all read from a single sample in a study of T cells in women clearing cervical HPV infection. Clones were read by immunoSEQ multiplex PCR, and TCRdb kept only the in-frame ones, dropping some. The sample holds tens of thousands of clones. Material for sequencing was blood buffy coat. The receptors shown here come from a woman aged 18-70 years with a cervical HPV16 infection that either progressed to CIN3+ or cleared (not recorded which).

A remark on this clone: The CDR3 extends 3 residues past the end of the read, so its final part is completed from the germline J gene. The V gene is TRBV12-3 or TRBV12-4, the J gene TRBJ2-1; perhaps TRBD2 as D (5 bases). Trimming pared 5 bases from V and 2 bases from J, leaving 13 bases between. This CDR3 is 15 amino acids long. CDR3: CASSSRPGAYNEQFF. The sequenced CDR3 bases are TGTGCCAGCAGTAGCCGTCCCGGGGCCTACAATGAG.

Concerning this clone: The observed sequence ends 3 residues before the CDR3 terminus, with the missing tail filled in from the germline J gene. The V gene is TRBV20-1, the J gene TRBJ2-3; D perhaps matches TRBD1 (6 bases). Trimming took 6 bases from V and 3 from J, leaving 22 bases between them. The germline V gene has CDR1 DFQATT and CDR2 SNEGSKA (reference sequence). The CDR3 runs 16 residues. This CDR3 is CSAILVGGRGTDTQYF. CDR3 DNA (partial): TGCAGTGCCATTTTAGTTGGCGGCAGGGGTACAGATACG.

Details on this clone: The read terminates 3 residues before the CDR3 end, so the remaining end is supplied by the germline J gene. The chain recombines TRBV20-1 with TRBJ2-1; TRBD2 matches 10 bases. Germline V lookup: CDR1 DFQATT, CDR2 SNEGSKA (reference sequence). The CDR3 consists of 14 residues. Unmatched junction bases numbered 5, after V lost 5 bases and J lost 4 bases. CDR3 sequence: CSAPGLAEYNEQFF. CDR3 DNA, as far as it was read: TGCAGTGCTCCCGGACTAGCGGAGTACAATGAG.

Worth noting for this clone: The read halts 3 residues ahead of the CDR3 end, with the missing end drawn from the germline J gene. The gene calls are TRBV20-1 and TRBJ2-1, with D possibly being TRBD2 (6 bases). This CDR3 has 15 residues. Germline V gene lookup returns CDR1 DFQATT and CDR2 SNEGSKA (reference sequence). V was cut by 1 base and J by 5 bases, with 15 bases left in between. CDR3 sequence reads: CSARAGAGPHNEQFF. The sequenced CDR3 bases are TGCAGTGCTAGAGCGGGAGCGGGCCCCCACAATGAG.

Details on this clone: The read halts 3 residues ahead of the CDR3 end, with the missing end drawn from the germline J gene. This chain connects TRBV19 to TRBJ2-1; 14 bases fit TRBD2. CDR1 and CDR2 from the germline V gene are LNHDA and SQIVND (reference sequence). V was pared by 3 bases and J by 7 bases, with 8 bases of the junction left unmatched. The CDR3 has 17 amino acids. Incomplete CDR3 DNA: TGTGCCAGTAGTATTAGACTTGGGACTAGCGGGAGAAATGAG. Its protein product is CASSIRLGTSGRNE. The whole CDR3 reads CASSIRLGTSGRNEQFF.

As to this clone: The read ends 3 residues shy of where the CDR3 ends; the end is completed using the germline J gene. This chain links TRBV2 with TRBJ2-3; TRBD2 matches at 7 bases. The CDR3 is 14 amino acids. V shed 4 bases, J shed 4 bases, and the junction held 5 bases outside the gene matches. CDR1 and CDR2 from the germline V gene are SNHLY and FYNNEI. The CDR3 loop is CASSAGTNPDTQYF. The sequenced part of the CDR3 DNA is TGTGCCAGCAGTGCCGGGACTAACCCAGATACG.

Comment on this clone: The CDR3 is cut off 3 residues early in the read; its end comes from the germline J gene. This chain links TRBV19 with TRBJ1-2; 7 bases match TRBD1. V was pared by 7 bases and J by 5 bases, with 16 bases of the junction left unmatched. Per the germline V gene, CDR1 is LNHDA and CDR2 is SQIVND (reference sequence). This CDR3 has 16 residues. The CDR3 loop reads CASTETGQAWSYGYTF. The covered CDR3 bases are TGTGCCAGTACCGAAACTGGACAGGCTTGGAGTTATGGC.

A word on this clone: The read halts 3 residues ahead of the CDR3 end, with the missing end drawn from the germline J gene. The chain recombines TRBV11-2 with TRBJ2-3; TRBD1 is a possible D gene (6 bases). In germline, CDR1 is SGHAT, CDR2 FQNNGV. The ends were cut back, 5 bases at V and 2 bases at J, with 14 bases in the middle. This CDR3 comprises 15 residues. CDR3 amino acids: CASSLGGHFTDTQYF. Incomplete CDR3 DNA: TGTGCCAGCAGCCTTGGGGGACATTTCACAGATACG.

Of note for this clone: The read finishes 3 residues shy of the CDR3 end, and the germline J gene is used to complete it. This rearrangement joins TRBV20-1 to TRBJ1-4; TRBD1 agrees at 9 bases. The ends lost 1 base at V and 7 bases at J; junction bases unmatched: 4. Germline CDR1 and CDR2: DFQATT and SNEGSKA (reference sequence). This CDR3 comprises 14 residues. The CDR3 here is CSARVGTGTEKLFF. The DNA read from the CDR3 is TGCAGTGCTAGAGTCGGGACAGGGACTGAAAAA.

A note on this clone: The read is 3 residues too short to cover the CDR3 end, so that end is filled in from the germline J gene. The rearrangement links TRBV30 to TRBJ2-4; 7 nucleotides agree with TRBD2. The CDR3 contains 15 residues. Per germline, CDR1 GTSNPN and CDR2 SVGIG (reference sequence). Trimming removed 3 bases from V and 2 bases from J; junction bases left unmatched: 7. Here the CDR3 reads CAWSGEAGPKNIQYF. The CDR3 DNA, read in part, is TGTGCCTGGAGCGGCGAAGCGGGGCCCAAAAACATT.

As concerns this clone: The observed sequence ends 3 residues before the CDR3 terminus, with the missing tail filled in from the germline J gene. The same CDR3 arises from other DNA sequences in this sample as well. The chain recombines TRBV5-1 with TRBJ1-3; tentative D call: TRBD1 (5 bases). This CDR3 comprises 14 residues. Germline CDR1 is SGHRS and CDR2 is YFSETQ. Trimming removed 1 base from V and 0 bases from J, with 5 bases in between. CDR3: CASSLQGSGNTIYF. The part of the CDR3 DNA that was read is TGCGCCAGCAGCTTGCAGGGCTCTGGAAACACC.

For this clone: Sequencing ends 3 residues short of the CDR3 end; the germline J gene provides the rest. The chain has TRBV20-1 and TRBJ2-5; no clear D. Per germline, CDR1 DFQATT and CDR2 SNEGSKA (reference sequence). Trimming left V 5 bases short and J 6 bases short, with 19 bases between. The CDR3 is made up of 14 amino acids. CDR3 amino acids: CSAPFSTLGKTQYF. The covered CDR3 bases are TGCAGTGCTCCCTTTTCGACTTTAGGAAAGACC.

Regarding this clone: The read ends 3 residues shy of where the CDR3 ends; the end is completed using the germline J gene. This chain connects TRBV20-1 to TRBJ1-3; the D gene is possibly TRBD1 (5 bases). Germline V gene lookup returns CDR1 DFQATT and CDR2 SNEGSKA (reference sequence). This CDR3 contains 15 residues. V dropped 5 bases and J dropped 7 bases, with 21 bases sitting between them. The part of the CDR3 DNA that was read is TGCAGTGCTCCCCCCCGGGGGGTACGGGAGAACACC. It yields the protein CSAPPRGVRENT. The CDR3, in full, reads CSAPPRGVRENTIYF.

To note about this clone: The missing CDR3 end, 3 residues past where the read stops, is filled in from the germline J gene. The chain has TRBV5-4 and TRBJ2-3; D is undetermined. CDR1 and CDR2 from the germline V gene are SGHNT and YYREEE (reference sequence). This CDR3 region has 14 residues. CDR3 bases read: TGTGCCAGCAGCTTGTGGGCCGATCAAGAGACG. It codes for CASSLWADQET. The entire CDR3 reads CASSLWADQETQYF.

On this clone: Read data end 3 residues before the CDR3 end; the end is taken from the germline J gene. The chain employs TRBV19 and TRBJ1-2, with a weak D call TRBD1 (5 bases). Germline V lookup: CDR1 LNHDA, CDR2 SQIVND (reference sequence). Deletions cut 5 bases from V and 0 bases from J, with 13 bases between. There are 15 residues in the CDR3. CDR3 bases read: TGTGCCAGTAGTGCTCAGGGCGATGCTAACTATGGC. Protein sequence: CASSAQGDANYG. The complete CDR3 sequence is CASSAQGDANYGYTF. The whole variable domain, filled in from reference TRBV19 and TRBJ1-2, reads DGGITQSPKYLFRKEGQNVTLSCEQNLNHDAMYWYRQDPGQGLRLIYYSQIVNDFQKGDIAEGYSVSREKKESFPLTVTSAQKNPTAFYLCASSAQGDANYGYTFGSGTRLTVV.

Worth noting for this clone: Sequencing ends 3 residues short of the CDR3 end; the germline J gene provides the rest. The chain recombines TRBV7-9 with TRBJ2-5; D gene uncertain. V was shortened by 5 bases and J by 5 bases, with 18 bases between the two germline ends. The germline gives CDR1 SEHNR, CDR2 FQNEAQ (reference sequence). The CDR3 consists of 15 residues. CDR3 DNA, as far as it was read: TGTGCCAGCAGCCCCTCAACCTCCGGGTGGGAGACC. Its translation: CASSPSTSGWET. The whole CDR3 sequence reads CASSPSTSGWETQYF.

Turning to this clone: The sequenced fragment ends 3 residues before the CDR3 boundary, so the rest is inferred from the germline J gene. The V gene is TRBV7-3, the J gene TRBJ2-1, with 8 bases identical to TRBD2. V gave up 2 bases and J gave up 4 bases; unmatched junction bases: 4. The CDR3 sequence is 15 residues long. Germline lookup yields CDR1 SGHTA and CDR2 FQGTGA. The CDR3 bases that were read are TGTGCCAGCAGCTTATCGGGGGGGCTATACAATGAG. It yields the protein CASSLSGGLYNE. From start to end, the CDR3 is CASSLSGGLYNEQFF.

The DNA read from the CDR3 is TGTGCCAGCAGGGGACAGGGGAACGAG. It encodes CASRGQGNE. The whole CDR3 protein is CASRGQGNEQYF. The chain links TRBV28 to TRBJ2-7; 10 nucleotides align to TRBD1. The read terminates 3 residues ahead of where the CDR3 ends, so the germline J gene completes it. V lost 6 bases and J lost 5; bases outside the gene matches: 1. CDR1 is MDHEN, CDR2 SYDVKM, per germline. The CDR3 sequence is 12 residues long.

Worth noting for this clone: The read falls 3 residues short of the CDR3 end, and the missing part is taken from the germline J gene. The chain links TRBV29-1 to TRBJ2-1; 11 bases line up with TRBD2. V lost 5 bases to trimming and J lost 0 bases; unmatched junction nucleotides: 12. The CDR3 totals 18 residues. Germline CDR1 is SQVTM and CDR2 is ANQGSEA. The sequenced part of the CDR3 DNA is TGCAGCGTTCATGGACTAGCGGGTCGCCGGAGCTCCTACAATGAG. It codes for CSVHGLAGRRSSYNE. The full-length CDR3 reads as CSVHGLAGRRSSYNEQFF.

Note on this clone: The read terminates 3 residues before the CDR3 end, so the remaining end is supplied by the germline J gene. V gene TRBV12-3 or TRBV12-4 combines with J gene TRBJ1-2; D is possibly TRBD1 (5 bases). V lost 5 bases and J 0 bases, leaving 13 bases between the germline ends. The CDR3 covers 15 residues. The DNA read from the CDR3 is TGTGCCAGCAGTCAAAGGAACAGGCCTAACTATGGC. It specifies CASSQRNRPNYG. In full, the CDR3 is CASSQRNRPNYGYTF.

As concerns this clone: The read halts 3 residues ahead of the CDR3 end, with the missing end drawn from the germline J gene. The genes are TRBV6-2 or TRBV6-3 and TRBJ2-1; D call uncertain. The germline V and J ends were trimmed by 6 bases and 4 bases, with 7 bases remaining between them. Germline CDR1 MNHEY, CDR2 SVGEGT. This CDR3 is built from 12 residues. The CDR3 sequence is CASSTPYNEQFF. CDR3 bases read: TGTGCCAGCAGCACACCGTACAATGAG.

As regards this clone: The read terminates 3 residues before the CDR3 end, so the remaining end is supplied by the germline J gene. This chain uses TRBV30 with TRBJ1-5; no definite D call. V lost 3 bases, J lost 5 bases, and 11 bases lay in between. This CDR3 contains 13 residues. Germline lookup yields CDR1 GTSNPN and CDR2 SVGIG (reference sequence). The CDR3 protein is CAWSGARDQPQHF. The DNA read from the CDR3 is TGTGCCTGGAGCGGTGCAAGGGATCAGCCC.

For this clone: The read halts 3 residues ahead of the CDR3 end, with the missing end drawn from the germline J gene. V gene TRBV2 combines with J gene TRBJ2-1, with no clear D. This CDR3 is 14 amino acids long. Trimming stripped 11 bases from V and 0 bases from J, with 14 bases between. Germline CDR1 reads SNHLY; CDR2 reads FYNNEI. The CDR3 region is CASESVLSYNEQFF. Partial CDR3 DNA: TGTGCCTCCGAGAGCGTTCTCTCCTACAATGAG.

As to this clone: The CDR3 end falls 3 residues outside the read, so it is completed with the germline J gene. This rearrangement joins TRBV23-1 to TRBJ1-5, with 10 nucleotides matching TRBD1. TRBV23-1 is treated as an ORF (open reading frame) with a function not yet certain. V was pared by 3 bases and J by 3 bases, with 5 bases of the junction left unmatched. This CDR3 is 16 amino acids long. The CDR3 spells CASSHGTGETNQPQHF. The part of the CDR3 DNA that was read is TGCGCCAGCAGTCACGGGACAGGGGAAACCAATCAGCCC.

Note on this clone: Read sequence stops 3 residues before the CDR3 end, and the germline J gene provides the missing end. This sequence joins TRBV20-1 and TRBJ2-2; possible D gene TRBD1, 6 bases. The germline V and J ends were trimmed by 6 bases and 2 bases, with 13 bases remaining between them. Germline V gene lookup returns CDR1 DFQATT and CDR2 SNEGSKA (reference sequence). There are 14 residues in the CDR3. CDR3 residues: CSAQGTTNTGELFF. CDR3 bases read: TGCAGTGCCCAAGGGACAACAAACACCGGGGAG.

Concerning this clone: The read falls 3 residues short of the CDR3 end, and the missing part is taken from the germline J gene. The rearrangement links TRBV5-6 to TRBJ1-1; D is unresolved. The CDR3 covers 12 residues. Germline CDR1 reads SGHDT; CDR2 reads YYEEEE. The CDR3 DNA, read in part, is TGTGCCAGCAGCCGGAGGAGGGTAATG. Translation gives CASSRRRVM. The entire CDR3 protein is CASSRRRVMAFF.

With regard to this clone: The observed sequence ends 3 residues before the CDR3 terminus, with the missing tail filled in from the germline J gene. This chain joins TRBV19 and TRBJ2-6; possible D gene TRBD1, 5 bases. Germline V gives CDR1 LNHDA, CDR2 SQIVND (reference sequence). There are 15 residues in the CDR3. Trimming removed 3 bases from V and 0 bases from J, with 6 bases in between. The CDR3 spells CASSMGRSGANVLTF. The sequenced part of the CDR3 DNA is TGTGCCAGTAGTATGGGGCGCTCTGGGGCCAACGTC. Full variable domain (remainder filled in from reference TRBV19 and TRBJ2-6): DGGITQSPKYLFRKEGQNVTLSCEQNLNHDAMYWYRQDPGQGLRLIYYSQIVNDFQKGDIAEGYSVSREKKESFPLTVTSAQKNPTAFYLCASSMGRSGANVLTFGAGSRLTVL.